This is a list of T cell receptor beta chains from one sample in a study of blood T cell repertoires in COVID-19. Assay: immunoSEQ multiplex PCR; the TCRdb copy retains only in-frame clones and omits some. The sample has 250,000 to 300,000 clones; 85% to 90% are singletons. Source material: peripheral blood. Every receptor here comes from a woman aged 40 to 49 with acute or convalescent COVID-19. Each CDR3 is given with its conserved first and last residue. Each record gives: J gene, V gene, clone size, D gene, CDR3 protein, CDR3 DNA. D genes are given only for firm matches. Expanded clones get a size class; other rows say once, few or many, or leave the size out.

J gene: TRBJ1-1; V gene: TRBV4-1; clone size: NA; D gene: TRBD1; CDR3 protein: CASSQPTGTANTEAFF; CDR3 DNA: TGCGCCAGCAGCCAACCGACCGGGACAGCGAACACTGAAGCTTTCTTT
J gene: TRBJ1-2; V gene: TRBV5-1; clone size: NA; D gene: NA; CDR3 protein: CASSSRGRGGGYTF; CDR3 DNA: TGCGCCAGCAGCTCCCGAGGGAGGGGTGGAGGCTACACCTTC
J gene: TRBJ2-5; V gene: TRBV11-3; clone size: once; D gene: TRBD1; CDR3 protein: CASSTWTGEETQYF; CDR3 DNA: TGTGCCAGCAGCACCTGGACAGGGGAAGAGACCCAGTACTTC
J gene: TRBJ2-5; V gene: TRBV5-1; clone size: NA; D gene: NA; CDR3 protein: CASSLGARMNEETQYF; CDR3 DNA: TGCGCCAGCAGCTTGGGGGCCAGAATGAACGAAGAGACCCAGTACTTC
J gene: TRBJ1-2; V gene: TRBV18; clone size: NA; D gene: NA; CDR3 protein: CASSSMDQGPYGYTF; CDR3 DNA: TGTGCCAGCTCATCCATGGATCAGGGGCCCTATGGCTACACCTTC
J gene: TRBJ2-1; V gene: TRBV27; clone size: NA; D gene: TRBD2; CDR3 protein: CASSGTGGYNEQFF; CDR3 DNA: TGTGCCAGCAGCGGAACGGGGGGATACAATGAGCAGTTCTTC
J gene: TRBJ2-3; V gene: TRBV2; clone size: NA; D gene: TRBD2; CDR3 protein: CASSGSGTSPADTQYF; CDR3 DNA: TGTGCCAGCAGTGGCTCCGGGACTAGCCCTGCAGATACGCAGTATTTT
J gene: TRBJ1-1; V gene: TRBV12-3/TRBV12-4; clone size: NA; D gene: NA; CDR3 protein: CASSFRQGEAFF; CDR3 DNA: TGTGCCAGCAGTTTTCGGCAGGGGGAAGCTTTCTTT
J gene: TRBJ2-5; V gene: TRBV5-6; clone size: NA; D gene: TRBD1; CDR3 protein: CASSRDRFKTQYF; CDR3 DNA: TGTGCCAGCAGCCGGGACAGGTTCAAGACCCAGTACTTC
J gene: TRBJ1-2; V gene: TRBV7-2; clone size: NA; D gene: TRBD1; CDR3 protein: CASSLAAGGRFGYGYTF; CDR3 DNA: TGTGCCAGCAGCTTAGCGGCAGGGGGCCGCTTCGGCTATGGCTACACCTTC
J gene: TRBJ1-3; V gene: TRBV9; clone size: NA; D gene: TRBD1; CDR3 protein: CASSGTRGTGNTIYF; CDR3 DNA: TGTGCCAGCAGCGGTACCAGGGGGACTGGAAACACCATATATTTT
J gene: TRBJ2-1; V gene: TRBV30; clone size: NA; D gene: NA; CDR3 protein: CAWGRGSYNEQFF; CDR3 DNA: TGTGCCTGGGGGCGGGGCTCCTACAATGAGCAGTTCTTC
J gene: TRBJ1-5; V gene: TRBV6-6; clone size: NA; D gene: NA; CDR3 protein: CASRLGANQPQHF; CDR3 DNA: TGTGCCAGCAGGCTTGGGGCTAATCAGCCCCAGCATTTT
J gene: TRBJ1-5; V gene: TRBV6-2/TRBV6-3; clone size: NA; D gene: NA; CDR3 protein: CASSLSYQPQHF; CDR3 DNA: TGTGCCAGCAGTCTGAGTTATCAGCCCCAGCATTTT
J gene: TRBJ2-2; V gene: TRBV5-6; clone size: NA; D gene: TRBD1; CDR3 protein: CASYRDRGGGVVTGELFF; CDR3 DNA: TGTGCCAGCTACCGGGACAGGGGCGGAGGGGTCGTCACCGGGGAGCTGTTTTTT
J gene: TRBJ1-1; V gene: TRBV9; clone size: NA; D gene: TRBD1; CDR3 protein: CASSSGQGGTEAFF; CDR3 DNA: TGTGCCAGCAGCTCGGGACAGGGAGGTACTGAAGCTTTCTTT
J gene: TRBJ2-5; V gene: TRBV19; clone size: NA; D gene: NA; CDR3 protein: CASSIAGSSETQYF; CDR3 DNA: TGTGCCAGTAGTATAGCGGGTTCGTCGGAGACCCAGTACTTC